The 12 T cell receptor beta chains given below trace back to one sample, sequenced in a study of identical twins. TCRdb ran MiXCR on the 5' RACE reads and lists one entry per CDR3 protein. Here the sample spans 350,000 or so distinct CDR3 sequences, roughly 9% being singletons. The sequenced sample was naive T cells sorted from blood. These receptors all come from a woman between 45 and 60 years old in good health.

The rearrangement joins TRBV29-1 to TRBJ2-5, with D perhaps matching TRBD1 (5 bases). The CDR3 length is 13 residues. V was pared by 2 bases and J by 7 bases, with 14 bases between. Looked up from germline, CDR1 is SQVTM and CDR2 is ANQGSEA. The CDR3 region is CSVEHRDRGTQYF. In DNA, the CDR3 is TGCAGCGTTGAACACAGAGATAGGGGGACCCAGTACTTC.

The chain recombines TRBV2 with TRBJ1-2; D remains ambiguous. Deletions cut 6 bases from V and 0 bases from J, with 17 bases between. CDR1 and CDR2 from the germline V gene are SNHLY and FYNNEI. CDR3 length equals 16 residues. CDR3 sequence: CASREFGRTTNYGYTF. CDR3 in DNA: TGTGCCAGCAGGGAATTTGGCAGAACTACTAACTATGGCTACACCTTC. The variable domain in full, with the rest retrieved from reference TRBV2 and TRBJ1-2, is EPEVTQTPSHQVTQMGQEVILRCVPISNHLYFYWYRQILGQKVEFLVSFYNNEISEKSEIFDDQFSVERPDGSNFTLKIRSTKLEDSAMYFCASREFGRTTNYGYTFGSGTRLTVV.

The chain employs TRBV20-1 and TRBJ2-5; 9 bases align to TRBD1. V dropped 6 bases and J dropped 4; count of bases not matched to a gene: 9. CDR1 DFQATT and CDR2 SNEGSKA come from the germline V gene (reference sequence). The CDR3 extends over 14 amino acids. The CDR3 here is CSALRQGVGETQYF. CDR3 in DNA: TGCAGTGCATTACGACAGGGGGTAGGAGAGACCCAGTACTTC.

This clonotype was seen ten or more times. The chain is built from TRBV12-3 or TRBV12-4 and TRBJ2-1, with 8 bases fitting TRBD2. With 2 bases clipped from V and 3 bases from J, the junction kept 6 bases outside the gene matches. The CDR3 runs 16 residues. Written as DNA, the CDR3 is TGTGCCAGCAGTTTAAGTGGAGCGGGAGACTACAATGAGCAGTTCTTC. Protein product: CASSLSGAGDYNEQFF.

Only a few counts were recorded for this clonotype. The chain carries TRBV20-1 and TRBJ1-1; weak D call: TRBD1 (5 bases). Germline CDR1 is DFQATT and CDR2 is SNEGSKA (reference sequence). V lost 2 bases, J lost 1 base, and 11 bases lay in between. This CDR3 has 14 residues. The CDR3, as DNA: TGCAGTGCTAGACCGGGGCGAGGGAACACTGAAGCTTTCTTT. Amino acid sequence: CSARPGRGNTEAFF.

V and J are TRBV5-1 and TRBJ2-1, with 7 bases lining up with TRBD2. The V gene's germline CDR1 is SGHRS and CDR2 YFSETQ. V lost 4 bases to trimming and J lost 0 bases; unmatched junction nucleotides: 7. The CDR3 has 16 amino acids. The CDR3 loop is CASSPGLDVSYNEQFF. In nucleotides, the CDR3 is TGCGCCAGCAGCCCCGGACTAGACGTCTCCTACAATGAGCAGTTCTTC.

This clonotype has more than one count but fewer than ten. V is TRBV30 and J is TRBJ2-6, with 11 bases aligning to TRBD1. The trim removed 2 bases at V and 2 bases at J, leaving 2 bases unmatched. The V gene's germline CDR1 is GTSNPN and CDR2 SVGIG (reference sequence). This CDR3 comprises 16 residues. The chain's CDR3 is CAWSRTGGAGANVLTF. CDR3 bases: TGTGCCTGGAGTAGGACAGGGGGCGCTGGGGCCAACGTCCTGACTTTC. Full variable domain (remainder filled in from reference TRBV30 and TRBJ2-6): SQTIHQWPATLVQPVGSPLSLECTVEGTSNPNLYWYRQAAGRGLQLLFYSVGIGQISSEVPQNLSASRPQDRQFILSSKKLLLSDSGFYLCAWSRTGGAGANVLTFGAGSRLTVL.

This clonotype was seen ten or more times. An end of the junction differs from the germline gene, which may be a read error. This chain joins TRBV5-1 and TRBJ2-1; 9 nucleotides agree with TRBD2. CDR3 length: 14 residues. Germline V gene sequence: CDR1 SGHRS, CDR2 YFSETQ. CDR3 nucleotide sequence: TGTGCCAGCAGCCTAGGGACTAGCCTCAATGAGCAGTTCTTC. Its translation is CASSLGTSLNEQFF.

This clonotype was counted between two and nine times. This chain connects TRBV13 to TRBJ2-2; 10 bases fit TRBD2. The V gene's germline CDR1 is PRHDT and CDR2 FYEKMQ (reference sequence). This CDR3 is built from 15 residues. The J segment lost 4 bases and the V segment lost 2 bases, leaving 1 base of the junction unmatched. Here the CDR3 DNA reads TGTGCCAGCAGCTTAAGCGGGAGGGCCACCGGGGAGCTGTTTTTT. Protein product: CASSLSGRATGELFF.

This clonotype has a count of ten or more. J is TRBJ1-2 and V is TRBV20-1; D may be TRBD1 (5 bases). In germline, CDR1 is DFQATT, CDR2 SNEGSKA (reference sequence). Trimming took 5 bases from V and 2 from J, leaving 15 bases between them. There are 14 residues in the CDR3. CDR3 bases: TGCAGTGCTCGAAGCCCGGGGCAGAACTATGGCTACACCTTC. Its protein product is CSARSPGQNYGYTF.

Only a few counts were recorded for this clonotype. This rearrangement joins TRBV4-2 to TRBJ2-5, with a possible D match to TRBD1 (6 bases). CDR3 length: 15 amino acids. Germline values: CDR1 LGHNA, CDR2 YNFKEQ. V was trimmed by 2 bases and J by 3 bases, leaving 13 bases between them. The CDR3 bases are TGTGCCAGCAGCCAACCCGACAGGCCCGAAGAGACCCAGTACTTC. Its translation is CASSQPDRPEETQYF.

This clonotype was recorded at least ten times. The V and J genes are TRBV4-1 and TRBJ1-1; 7 bases match TRBD1. The CDR3 sequence is 15 residues long. Germline V CDR1 and CDR2: MGHRA, YSYEKL. V lost 2 bases and J lost 1; bases outside the gene matches: 4. The CDR3 spells CASSQRDSPNTEAFF. The CDR3 region has the DNA TGCGCCAGCAGCCAACGGGACAGCCCGAACACTGAAGCTTTCTTT.